This T cell receptor (beta chain) was recovered during a study of blood T cell repertoires in COVID-19 (dated by TCRdb to the early 2020s). Study-wide context: Samples covering the acute and convalescent phases of COVID-19 were provided by collaborators in the United States, Italy and Spain. The material from the prospective study consisted of cDNA or gDNA derived from T cells, B-cell-depleted T cells, or PBMCs. Subjects who had been exposed to COVID-19, were actively infected with it, or had recovered from it provided the deeply sampled blood TCRbeta repertoires that made up the dataset. A freely available public database, intended as a resource for researchers studying the immune response to SARS-CoV-2, is where the repertoires were released. The samples were drawn from two sources: the first 160 participants of the ongoing ImmuneRACE study, and 1,200 or so subjects contributed by 6 global collaborators. Nearly every sample came with metadata listing a de-identified subject ID, COVID-19 status, age in years and sex. Where available, HLA class I and class II types were obtained from metadata supplied by the sample provider rather than from assay-based typing. Overall results and qualifications from the work: How much clinical and demographic metadata was included differed by source and by participant, and the metadata was provided uncurated.

As for this clone: This receptor's antigen is unknown. Base-call qualities are not available, and no considerably larger clone is one nucleotide away.

TCRbeta CDR3 regions were amplified from genomic DNA by means of the immunoSEQ Assay, a bias-controlled multiplex PCR. On the study's bioinformatics: Nucleated cell counts per sample were estimated from amplification of reference gene primers within the assay. To quantify the absolute abundance of each unique TCRbeta CDR3 rearrangement, sequence reads were collapsed and filtered. For each sample, productive Simpson clonality was calculated as the square root of Simpson's diversity index over productive rearrangements. TCRdb limited this immuneACCESS table to in-frame rearrangements with V and J called. A share of clones is missing; checked studies link under half to unresolved V genes, and the rest is unexplained. The V and J calls and the clone size are those of that table, but D and trimming were determined from the DNA. Across this sample there are around 20,000 clones, with 89% seen only once. The top ten hold roughly 25% of the sample.

The CDR3, cysteine through phenylalanine, is 15 amino acids long. Only CDR3 DNA is held: 45 bases, read in frame from base 1. From V the trimming removes 6 bases and from J it removes 9 bases, while the gene matches leave 11 bases of the junction unaccounted for. Taken from the germline V gene (reference sequence), the CDR1 and CDR2 loops are LNHDA and SQIVND. Each collaborating institution followed its own protocols to collect whole blood in K2EDTA tubes. Collaborator samples were shipped for TCRbeta analysis as frozen whole blood, isolated PBMCs, or DNA extracted from either sample type. The sequenced sample consisted of peripheral blood. This receptor was obtained from a human donor with active COVID-19. The donor label of this sample is uncertain. In this chain, TRBV19 is recombined with TRBJ1-6, with 7 bases matching TRBD1. The DNA sequence reads TGTGCCAGTAGCGTTCAAACAGGGGATGGTTCACCCCTCCACTTT. It is translated as CASSVQTGDGSPLHF. Joined to the reference TRBV19 and TRBJ1-6 proteins, this CDR3 gives the full variable domain: DGGITQSPKYLFRKEGQNVTLSCEQNLNHDAMYWYRQDPGQGLRLIYYSQIVNDFQKGDIAEGYSVSREKKESFPLTVTSAQKNPTAFYLCASSVQTGDGSPLHFGNGTRLTVT.